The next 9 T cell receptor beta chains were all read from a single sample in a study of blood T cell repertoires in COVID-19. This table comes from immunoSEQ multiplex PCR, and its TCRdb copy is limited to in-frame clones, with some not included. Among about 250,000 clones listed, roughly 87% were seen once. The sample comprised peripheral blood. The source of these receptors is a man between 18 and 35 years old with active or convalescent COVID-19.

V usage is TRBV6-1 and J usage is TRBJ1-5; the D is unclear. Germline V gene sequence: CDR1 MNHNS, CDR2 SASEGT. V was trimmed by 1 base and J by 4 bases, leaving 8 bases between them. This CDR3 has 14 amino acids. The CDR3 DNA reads TGTGCCAGCAGTGAAGGGTCGGGAAATCAGCCCCAGCATTTT. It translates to CASSEGSGNQPQHF.

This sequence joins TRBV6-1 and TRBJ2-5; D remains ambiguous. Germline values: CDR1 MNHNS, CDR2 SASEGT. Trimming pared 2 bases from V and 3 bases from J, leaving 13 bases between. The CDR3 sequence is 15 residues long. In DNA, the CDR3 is TGTGCCAGCAGTGAAAGCGAGTGGATCGAAGAGACCCAGTACTTC. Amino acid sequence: CASSESEWIEETQYF.

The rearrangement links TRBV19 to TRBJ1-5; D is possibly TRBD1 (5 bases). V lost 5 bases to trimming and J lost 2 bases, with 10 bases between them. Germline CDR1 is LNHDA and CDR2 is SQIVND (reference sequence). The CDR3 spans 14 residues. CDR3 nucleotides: TGTGCCAGTAGTTTCGACAGTCGCAATCAGCCCCAGCATTTT. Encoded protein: CASSFDSRNQPQHF.

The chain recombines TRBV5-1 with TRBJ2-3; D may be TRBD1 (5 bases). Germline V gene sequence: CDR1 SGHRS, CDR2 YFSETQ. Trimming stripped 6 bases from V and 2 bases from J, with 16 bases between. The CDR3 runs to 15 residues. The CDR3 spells CASTQIPTDTDTQYF. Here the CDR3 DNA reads TGCGCCAGCACCCAGATACCGACAGACACAGATACGCAGTATTTT.

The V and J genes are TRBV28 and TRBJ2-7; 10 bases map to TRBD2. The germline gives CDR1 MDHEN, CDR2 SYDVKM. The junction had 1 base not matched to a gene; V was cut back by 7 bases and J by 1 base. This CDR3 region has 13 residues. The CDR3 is CASMGLASYEQYF. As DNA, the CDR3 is TGTGCCAGCATGGGACTAGCGTCCTACGAGCAGTACTTC. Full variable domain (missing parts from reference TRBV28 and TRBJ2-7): DVKVTQSSRYLVKRTGEKVFLECVQDMDHENMFWYRQDPGLGLRLIYFSYDVKMKEKGDIPEGYSVSREKKERFSLILESASTNQTSMYLCASMGLASYEQYFGPGTRLTVT.

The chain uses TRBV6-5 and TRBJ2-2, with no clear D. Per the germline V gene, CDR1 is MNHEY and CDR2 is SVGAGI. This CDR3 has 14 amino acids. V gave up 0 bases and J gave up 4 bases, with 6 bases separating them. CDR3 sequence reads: CASSYSSTTGELFF. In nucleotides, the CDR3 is TGTGCCAGCAGTTACTCCTCTACCACCGGGGAGCTGTTTTTT.

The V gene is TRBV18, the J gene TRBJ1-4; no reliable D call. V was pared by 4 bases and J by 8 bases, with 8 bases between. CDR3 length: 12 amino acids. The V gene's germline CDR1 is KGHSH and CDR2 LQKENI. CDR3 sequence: CASSLRGEKLFF. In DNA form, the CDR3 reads TGTGCCAGCTCACTTCGTGGCGAAAAACTGTTTTTT. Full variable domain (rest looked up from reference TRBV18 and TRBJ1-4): NAGVMQNPRHLVRRRGQEARLRCSPMKGHSHVYWYRQLPEEGLKFMVYLQKENIIDESGMPKERFSAEFPKEGPSILRIQQVVRGDSAAYFCASSLRGEKLFFGSGTQLSVL.

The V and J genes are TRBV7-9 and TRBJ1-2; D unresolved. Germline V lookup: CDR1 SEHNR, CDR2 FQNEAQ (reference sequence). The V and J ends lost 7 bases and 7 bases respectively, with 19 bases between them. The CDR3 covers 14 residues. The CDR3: CASMESVKGGGYTF. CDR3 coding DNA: TGTGCCAGCATGGAAAGCGTCAAGGGAGGTGGCTACACCTTC.

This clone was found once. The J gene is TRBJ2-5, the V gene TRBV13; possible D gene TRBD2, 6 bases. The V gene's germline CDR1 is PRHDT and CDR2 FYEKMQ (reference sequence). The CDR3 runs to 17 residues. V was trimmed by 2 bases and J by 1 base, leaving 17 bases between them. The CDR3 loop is CASSLSGLLAAQETQYF. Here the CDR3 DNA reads TGTGCCAGCAGCTTAAGTGGTCTATTAGCGGCCCAAGAGACCCAGTACTTC. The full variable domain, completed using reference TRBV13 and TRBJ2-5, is AAGVIQSPRHLIKEKRETATLKCYPIPRHDTVYWYQQGPGQDPQFLISFYEKMQSDKGSIPDRFSAQQFSDYHSELNMSSLELGDSALYFCASSLSGLLAAQETQYFGPGTRLLVL.